This T cell receptor beta chain was captured in a study of T cell responses to AZD1222 COVID-19 vaccine. Findings and caveats of the study: At study baseline, merely five or six AZD1222 recipients were seropositive. Vaccine-associated CD4 TCRs spanned spike, dominant at 160-218 and 743-854. Donors were mostly white British, more females; clonal diversity possibly underestimated.

The CDR3 consists of 13 residues. The germline V gene has CDR1 GTSNPN and CDR2 SVGIG (reference sequence). Trimming cost V 5 bases and J 8 bases; bases outside gene matches: 11. Concerning this clone itself: As yet, its antigen is unknown.

Researchers grouped second doses given at about 4 or about 12 weeks into one pool. Sequenced by immunoSEQ multiplex PCR; TCRdb stores in-frame clones only, minus some. Altogether fewer than 110,000 clones are present, about 90% being singletons, with the ten largest covering roughly 6.2%. The sequencing here drew on peripheral blood, taken 28 days after the second AZD1222 dose. This sequence was found in an adult who received the AZD1222 COVID-19 vaccine. The chain employs TRBV30 and TRBJ1-2; TRBD1 aligns across 7 bases. The CDR3 DNA follows: TGTGCCTGGGGTATACAGGGGTTTATGGGCTACACCTTC. This encodes CAWGIQGFMGYTF.